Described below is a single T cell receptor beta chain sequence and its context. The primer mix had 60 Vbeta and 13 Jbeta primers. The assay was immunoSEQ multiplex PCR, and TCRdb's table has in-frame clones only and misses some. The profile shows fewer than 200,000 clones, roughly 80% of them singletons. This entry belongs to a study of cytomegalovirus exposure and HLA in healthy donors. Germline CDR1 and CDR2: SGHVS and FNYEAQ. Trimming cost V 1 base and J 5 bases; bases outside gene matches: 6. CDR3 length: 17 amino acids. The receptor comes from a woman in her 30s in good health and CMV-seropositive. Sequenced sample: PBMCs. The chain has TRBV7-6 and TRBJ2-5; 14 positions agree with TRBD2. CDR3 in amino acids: CASSLGGLAGAQETQYF. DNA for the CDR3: TGTGCCAGCAGCTTAGGGGGACTAGCGGGGGCTCAGGAGACCCAGTACTTC.